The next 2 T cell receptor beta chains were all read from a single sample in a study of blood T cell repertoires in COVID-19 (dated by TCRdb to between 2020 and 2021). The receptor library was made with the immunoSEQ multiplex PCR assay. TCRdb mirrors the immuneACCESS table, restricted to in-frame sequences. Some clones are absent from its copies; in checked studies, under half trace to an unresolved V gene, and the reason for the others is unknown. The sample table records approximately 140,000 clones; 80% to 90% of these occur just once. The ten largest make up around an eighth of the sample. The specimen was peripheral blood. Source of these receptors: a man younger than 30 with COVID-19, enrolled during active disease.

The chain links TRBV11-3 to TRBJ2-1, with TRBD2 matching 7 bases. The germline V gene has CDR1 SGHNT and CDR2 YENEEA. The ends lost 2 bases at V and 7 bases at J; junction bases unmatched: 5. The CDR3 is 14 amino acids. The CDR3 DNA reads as TGTGCCAGCAGCTTAAGGGCGGGAGCAAATGAGCAGTTCTTC. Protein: CASSLRAGANEQFF.

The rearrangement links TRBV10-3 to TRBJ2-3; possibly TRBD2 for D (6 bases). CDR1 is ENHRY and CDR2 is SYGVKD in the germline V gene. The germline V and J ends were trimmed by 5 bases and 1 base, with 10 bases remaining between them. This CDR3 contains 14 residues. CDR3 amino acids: CAISTPGGTDTQYF. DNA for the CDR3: TGTGCCATCAGTACCCCGGGGGGCACAGATACGCAGTATTTT.